A selection of T cell receptor beta chains follows, all from one sample in a study of blood T cells in healthy people across ages. TCRdb reanalysed the 5' RACE reads using MiXCR and keeps one entry per CDR3 protein. The sample gives over 600,000 distinct CDR3 sequences, about 61% of which show up once; around 25% is in the top ten. Sequencing used blood. The origin of the receptors is a man aged 35-49 years in good health. Each CDR3 is given with its conserved first and last residue. The D gene is left open where the match is weak. Only some rows state a clone size, as once, few, many or a class for expanded clones.

J gene | CDR3 length | V gene | D gene | clone size | CDR3 protein | CDR3 DNA
TRBJ2-7 | 14 | TRBV28 | - | - | CASSLDDLSYEQYF | TGTGCCAGCAGTTTAGACGACCTCTCCTACGAGCAGTACTTC
TRBJ2-1 | 15 | TRBV12-3/TRBV12-4 | TRBD2 | once | CASSEKGLAGTEQFF | TGTGCCAGCAGTGAAAAGGGACTAGCGGGAACTGAGCAGTTCTTC
TRBJ2-1 | 15 | TRBV6-5 | TRBD1 | - | CASRPAGGSYNEQFF | TGTGCCAGCAGACCAGCAGGGGGTTCCTACAATGAGCAGTTCTTC
TRBJ2-1 | 15 | TRBV10-3 | - | - | CAISVWGLSYNEQFF | TGTGCCATCAGTGTTTGGGGGCTCTCCTACAATGAGCAGTTCTTC
TRBJ2-7 | 13 | TRBV9 | - | - | CASSANPGREQYF | TGTGCCAGCAGCGCAAACCCCGGGCGGGAGCAGTACTTC
TRBJ1-6 | 13 | TRBV7-2 | - | - | CASTNGRHSPLHF | TGTGCCAGCACCAATGGACGGCATTCACCCCTCCACTTT
TRBJ2-7 | 13 | TRBV5-1 | - | few | CASTGQTNYEQYF | TGCGCCAGCACGGGGCAGACTAACTACGAGCAGTACTTC
TRBJ2-1 | 15 | TRBV12-3/TRBV12-4 | TRBD2 | - | CASSFAGGVRSEQFF | TGCGCCAGCAGTTTTGCGGGGGGAGTCCGATCTGAGCAGTTCTTC
TRBJ2-5 | 15 | TRBV20-1 | TRBD2 | - | CSAREPGGLANEQYF | TGCAGTGCTAGAGAACCTGGGGGACTAGCAAATGAGCAGTACTTC
TRBJ1-4 | 14 | TRBV2 | - | - | CASRVTGTYEKLFF | TGTGCCAGCAGAGTAACCGGGACCTATGAAAAACTGTTTTTT
TRBJ1-5 | 14 | TRBV5-4 | TRBD1 | - | CASSRQGSSQPQHF | TGTGCCAGCAGCCGACAGGGGAGTAGTCAGCCCCAGCATTTT
TRBJ2-5 | 16 | TRBV7-9 | - | few | CASSLVRDSRQETQYF | TGTGCCAGCAGCTTAGTCCGGGACTCGCGCCAAGAGACCCAGTACTTC
TRBJ2-3 | 16 | TRBV20-1 | TRBD2 | few | CSASTSGRSPEDTQYF | TGCAGTGCTAGTACTAGCGGGAGGTCCCCCGAGGATACGCAGTATTTT
TRBJ2-1 | 14 | TRBV5-1 | - | - | CASSLEVRGGEQFF | TGCGCCAGCAGCTTGGAGGTCAGGGGGGGCGAGCAGTTCTTC
TRBJ2-1 | 15 | TRBV9 | - | - | CASSDQGGSYDEQFF | TGTGCCAGCAGCGATCAGGGTGGCTCCTACGATGAGCAGTTCTTC
TRBJ2-7 | 15 | TRBV4-3 | TRBD1 | - | CASSQEDRDLYEQYF | TGCGCCAGCAGCCAGGAAGACAGGGATCTCTACGAGCAGTACTTC
TRBJ1-6 | 14 | TRBV12-3/TRBV12-4 | - | - | CASSPQGIDSPLHF | TGTGCCAGCAGCCCACAGGGTATTGACTCACCCCTCCACTTT
TRBJ2-2 | 17 | TRBV4-1 | - | - | CASSPTSQGTNTGELFF | TGCGCCAGCAGCCCGACGTCCCAGGGGACGAACACCGGGGAGCTGTTTTTT
TRBJ1-2 | 12 | TRBV7-9 | - | few | CASGRDAYGYTF | TGTGCCTCGGGGAGAGATGCTTATGGCTACACCTTC
TRBJ2-3 | 14 | TRBV10-3 | TRBD2 | - | CATALAGDADTQYF | TGTGCCACGGCTCTAGCGGGAGACGCAGATACGCAGTATTTT
TRBJ2-3 | 14 | TRBV20-1 | - | - | CSAPRQAFTDTQYF | TGCAGTGCTCCCCGACAGGCCTTCACAGATACGCAGTATTTT
TRBJ2-1 | 19 | TRBV18 | TRBD2 | - | CASSPRTSGRQSSYNEQFF | TGTGCCAGCTCACCAAGAACTAGCGGGAGGCAGAGCTCCTACAATGAGCAGTTCTTC
TRBJ2-7 | 16 | TRBV10-3 | TRBD1 | - | CAISESFRDRRYEQYF | TGTGCCATCAGTGAGTCTTTCCGGGACAGGCGGTACGAGCAGTACTTC
TRBJ2-1 | 12 | TRBV28 | - | - | CASSQTGPEQFF | TGTGCCAGCAGTCAGACAGGCCCCGAACAGTTCTTC
TRBJ2-5 | 15 | TRBV6-2/TRBV6-3 | TRBD2 | - | CASRTLAGVPNEQYF | TGCGCCAGCAGAACCCTAGCGGGAGTCCCCAATGAGCAGTACTTC
TRBJ2-1 | 16 | TRBV11-2 | TRBD2 | - | CASSLDHAGDYNEQFF | TGTGCCAGCAGCTTAGATCACGCGGGGGACTACAATGAGCAGTTCTTC
TRBJ2-7 | 13 | TRBV2 | - | few | CASSDGPLLEQYF | TGTGCCAGCAGTGATGGGCCTCTATTGGAGCAGTACTTC
TRBJ1-2 | 14 | TRBV28 | - | - | CASRPPGGNYGYTF | TGTGCCAGCAGACCCCCCGGCGGGAACTATGGCTACACCTTC
TRBJ1-2 | 14 | TRBV7-2 | - | - | CASSLGLLNYGYTF | TGTGCCAGCAGCTTGGGACTACTTAACTATGGCTACACCTTC
TRBJ1-1 | 19 | TRBV21-1 | - | - | CASSAPWGRGPTMNTEAFF | TGTGCCAGCAGCGCCCCGTGGGGCAGGGGGCCCACGATGAACACTGAAGCTTTCTTT
TRBJ2-3 | 16 | TRBV5-1 | - | - | CASSLDGRPSTDTQYF | TGCGCCAGCAGCTTGGATGGCAGACCTAGCACAGATACGCAGTATTTT
TRBJ2-5 | 15 | TRBV28 | TRBD1 | - | CASSSIGGQGETQYF | TGTGCCAGCAGTTCAATAGGGGGCCAGGGAGAGACCCAGTACTTC
TRBJ2-3 | 16 | TRBV4-3 | TRBD2 | few | CASSQERAGDADTQYF | TGCGCCAGCAGCCAGGAAAGAGCGGGAGATGCAGATACGCAGTATTTT
TRBJ2-7 | 17 | TRBV7-3 | - | - | CASSLRGRGAFYNEQYF | TGTGCCAGCAGCTTAAGGGGCAGGGGCGCGTTCTACAATGAGCAGTACTTC
TRBJ2-6 | 13 | TRBV28 | - | few | CASRAPGANVLTF | TGTGCCAGCAGGGCCCCTGGGGCCAACGTCCTGACTTTC
TRBJ2-5 | 14 | TRBV10-3 | - | - | CAIKGAGNGETQYF | TGTGCCATCAAAGGGGCCGGGAACGGAGAGACCCAGTACTTC
TRBJ2-6 | 15 | TRBV30 | - | few | CAWSQGYSGANVLTF | TGTGCCTGGAGCCAGGGGTACTCTGGGGCCAACGTCCTGACTTTC
TRBJ2-5 | 19 | TRBV24-1 | TRBD2 | - | CATSDHISATSGIYNEQYF | TGTGCCACCAGTGACCACATCAGCGCGACTAGCGGAATCTACAATGAGCAGTACTTC
TRBJ2-3 | 15 | TRBV20-1 | - | - | CSARILAASTDTQYF | TGCAGTGCTAGAATACTAGCTGCTAGCACAGATACGCAGTATTTT
TRBJ2-5 | 16 | TRBV7-3 | - | once | CASSLTGVRYQETQYF | TGTGCCAGCAGCTTAACCGGGGTCAGGTATCAAGAGACCCAGTACTTC
TRBJ2-2 | 17 | TRBV7-9 | TRBD2 | few | CASSSSAVAGGTGELFF | TGTGCCAGCAGCTCCAGTGCCGTAGCGGGGGGGACCGGGGAGCTGTTTTTT
TRBJ2-7 | 12 | TRBV27 | - | - | CASSFDGVVQYF | TGTGCCAGCAGTTTCGACGGAGTCGTTCAGTACTTC
TRBJ2-1 | 16 | TRBV28 | TRBD1 | - | CASSPRTGGWDNEQFF | TGTGCCAGCAGTCCCAGGACAGGGGGCTGGGACAATGAGCAGTTCTTC
TRBJ2-5 | 16 | TRBV7-2 | - | - | CASCRRGPSGSETQYF | TGTGCCAGCTGTCGTAGAGGTCCCTCAGGGTCTGAGACCCAGTACTTC
TRBJ1-1 | 14 | TRBV6-1 | TRBD1 | few | CASRGQGMNTEAFF | TGTGCCAGCCGGGGACAGGGGATGAACACTGAAGCTTTCTTT
TRBJ2-1 | 14 | TRBV3-1 | TRBD1 | - | CASSQDLQGYEQFF | TGTGCCAGCAGCCAAGATCTACAGGGGTATGAGCAGTTCTTC
TRBJ2-7 | 17 | TRBV4-3 | TRBD2 | - | CASSQDPALAGGSEQYF | TGCGCCAGCAGCCAAGATCCCGCGCTAGCGGGAGGGTCTGAGCAGTACTTC
TRBJ2-7 | 14 | TRBV29-1 | - | - | CSVSPGSYSYEQYF | TGCAGCGTTTCCCCCGGGTCATACTCCTACGAGCAGTACTTC
TRBJ2-7 | 18 | TRBV7-2 | TRBD2 | once | CASSFHGLAGEGSYEQYF | TGTGCCAGCAGCTTCCATGGACTAGCGGGAGAGGGGTCCTACGAGCAGTACTTC
TRBJ2-4 | 19 | TRBV7-2 | TRBD2 | - | CASSYLTGTSQSSKNIQYF | TGTGCCAGCAGCTATCTTACCGGGACTAGCCAATCGTCCAAAAACATTCAGTACTTC
TRBJ2-1 | 13 | TRBV7-6 | - | - | CASSLVTGNEQFF | TGTGCCAGCAGCTTAGTTACGGGAAATGAGCAGTTCTTC
TRBJ1-2 | 12 | TRBV20-1 | - | - | CSARDWGHGYTF | TGCAGTGCTAGAGATTGGGGTCATGGCTACACCTTC
TRBJ2-5 | 13 | TRBV27 | - | once | CASSRGPSGEQYF | TGTGCCAGCAGTAGGGGACCTTCCGGTGAGCAGTACTTC
TRBJ1-2 | 15 | TRBV15 | - | - | CATTNEPKPDYGYTF | TGTGCCACCACCAACGAACCGAAACCGGACTATGGCTACACCTTC
TRBJ2-1 | 16 | TRBV4-3 | - | few | CASSQGPQWTYNEQFF | TGCGCCAGCAGCCAAGGGCCCCAGTGGACTTACAATGAGCAGTTCTTC
TRBJ2-1 | 13 | TRBV5-6 | - | few | CASSLTQWNEQFF | TGTGCCAGCAGCTTGACTCAGTGGAATGAGCAGTTCTTC
TRBJ1-4 | 16 | TRBV10-1 | TRBD1 | once | CASSESTGSKNEKLFF | TGCGCCAGCAGTGAGTCGACAGGGTCCAAGAATGAAAAACTGTTTTTT
TRBJ2-3 | 16 | TRBV7-2 | TRBD2 | - | CASSFSSGGRRDTQYF | TGTGCCAGCAGCTTCTCTAGCGGGGGGCGGAGAGATACGCAGTATTTT
TRBJ1-2 | 13 | TRBV20-1 | - | - | CSARPPGFYGYTF | TGCAGTGCTAGACCGCCAGGCTTCTATGGCTACACCTTC